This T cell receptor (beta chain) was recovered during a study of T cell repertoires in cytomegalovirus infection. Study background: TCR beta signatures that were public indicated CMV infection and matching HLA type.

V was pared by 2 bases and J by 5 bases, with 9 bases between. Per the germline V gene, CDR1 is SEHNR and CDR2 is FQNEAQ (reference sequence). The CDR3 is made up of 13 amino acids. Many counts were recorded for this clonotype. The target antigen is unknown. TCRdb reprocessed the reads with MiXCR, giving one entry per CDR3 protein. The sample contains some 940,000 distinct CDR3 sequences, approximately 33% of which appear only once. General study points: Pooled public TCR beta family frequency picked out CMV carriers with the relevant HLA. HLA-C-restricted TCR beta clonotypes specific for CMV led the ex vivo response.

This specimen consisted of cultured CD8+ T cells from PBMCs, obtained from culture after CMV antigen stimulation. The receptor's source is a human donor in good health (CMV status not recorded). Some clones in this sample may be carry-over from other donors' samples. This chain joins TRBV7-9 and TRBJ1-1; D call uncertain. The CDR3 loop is CASSLHGRTEAFF. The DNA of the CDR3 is TGTGCCAGCAGCTTACACGGAAGGACTGAAGCTTTCTTT.